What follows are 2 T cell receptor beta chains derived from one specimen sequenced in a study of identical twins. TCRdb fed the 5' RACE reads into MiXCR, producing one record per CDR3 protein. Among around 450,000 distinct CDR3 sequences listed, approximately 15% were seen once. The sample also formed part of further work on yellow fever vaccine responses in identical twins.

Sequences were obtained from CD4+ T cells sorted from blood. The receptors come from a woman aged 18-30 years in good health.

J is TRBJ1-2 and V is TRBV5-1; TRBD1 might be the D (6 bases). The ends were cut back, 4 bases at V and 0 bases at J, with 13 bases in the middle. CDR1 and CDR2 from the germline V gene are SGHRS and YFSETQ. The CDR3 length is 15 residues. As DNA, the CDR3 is TGCGCCAGCAGCCTCGGGGACATTACTAACTATGGCTACACCTTC. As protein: CASSLGDITNYGYTF.

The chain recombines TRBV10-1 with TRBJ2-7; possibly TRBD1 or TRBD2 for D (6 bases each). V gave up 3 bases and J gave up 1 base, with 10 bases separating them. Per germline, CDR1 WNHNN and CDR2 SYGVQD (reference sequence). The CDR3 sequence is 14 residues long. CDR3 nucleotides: TGCGCCAGCAGTGATCGGGGGCGATCCTACGAGCAGTACTTC. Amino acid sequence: CASSDRGRSYEQYF.